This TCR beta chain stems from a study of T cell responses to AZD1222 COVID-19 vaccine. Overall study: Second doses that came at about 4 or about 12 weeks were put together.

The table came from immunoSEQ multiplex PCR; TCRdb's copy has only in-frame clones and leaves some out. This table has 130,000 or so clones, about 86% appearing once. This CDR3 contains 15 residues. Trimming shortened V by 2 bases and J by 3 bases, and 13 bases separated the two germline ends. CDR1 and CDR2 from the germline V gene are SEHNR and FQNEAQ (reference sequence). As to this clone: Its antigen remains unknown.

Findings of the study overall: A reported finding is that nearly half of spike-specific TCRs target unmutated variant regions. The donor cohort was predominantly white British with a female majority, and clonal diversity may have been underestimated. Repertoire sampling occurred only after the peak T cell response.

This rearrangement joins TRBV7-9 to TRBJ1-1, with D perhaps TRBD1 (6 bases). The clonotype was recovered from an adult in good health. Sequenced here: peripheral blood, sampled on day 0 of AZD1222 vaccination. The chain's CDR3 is CASSLNRGPDTEAFF. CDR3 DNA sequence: TGTGCCAGCAGCTTAAACCGGGGGCCTGACACTGAAGCTTTCTTT.